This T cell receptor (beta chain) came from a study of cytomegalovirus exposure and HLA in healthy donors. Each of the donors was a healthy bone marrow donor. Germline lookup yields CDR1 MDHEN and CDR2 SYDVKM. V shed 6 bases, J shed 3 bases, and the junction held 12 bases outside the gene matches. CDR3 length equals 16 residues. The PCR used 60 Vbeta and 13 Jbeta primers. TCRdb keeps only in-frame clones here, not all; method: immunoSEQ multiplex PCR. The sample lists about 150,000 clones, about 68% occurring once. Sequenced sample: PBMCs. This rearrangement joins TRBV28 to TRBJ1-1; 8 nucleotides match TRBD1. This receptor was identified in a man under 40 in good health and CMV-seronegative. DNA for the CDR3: TGTGCCAGCAGCCGGACCAGGGGGCTGAGGGACACTGAAGCTTTCTTT. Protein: CASSRTRGLRDTEAFF.